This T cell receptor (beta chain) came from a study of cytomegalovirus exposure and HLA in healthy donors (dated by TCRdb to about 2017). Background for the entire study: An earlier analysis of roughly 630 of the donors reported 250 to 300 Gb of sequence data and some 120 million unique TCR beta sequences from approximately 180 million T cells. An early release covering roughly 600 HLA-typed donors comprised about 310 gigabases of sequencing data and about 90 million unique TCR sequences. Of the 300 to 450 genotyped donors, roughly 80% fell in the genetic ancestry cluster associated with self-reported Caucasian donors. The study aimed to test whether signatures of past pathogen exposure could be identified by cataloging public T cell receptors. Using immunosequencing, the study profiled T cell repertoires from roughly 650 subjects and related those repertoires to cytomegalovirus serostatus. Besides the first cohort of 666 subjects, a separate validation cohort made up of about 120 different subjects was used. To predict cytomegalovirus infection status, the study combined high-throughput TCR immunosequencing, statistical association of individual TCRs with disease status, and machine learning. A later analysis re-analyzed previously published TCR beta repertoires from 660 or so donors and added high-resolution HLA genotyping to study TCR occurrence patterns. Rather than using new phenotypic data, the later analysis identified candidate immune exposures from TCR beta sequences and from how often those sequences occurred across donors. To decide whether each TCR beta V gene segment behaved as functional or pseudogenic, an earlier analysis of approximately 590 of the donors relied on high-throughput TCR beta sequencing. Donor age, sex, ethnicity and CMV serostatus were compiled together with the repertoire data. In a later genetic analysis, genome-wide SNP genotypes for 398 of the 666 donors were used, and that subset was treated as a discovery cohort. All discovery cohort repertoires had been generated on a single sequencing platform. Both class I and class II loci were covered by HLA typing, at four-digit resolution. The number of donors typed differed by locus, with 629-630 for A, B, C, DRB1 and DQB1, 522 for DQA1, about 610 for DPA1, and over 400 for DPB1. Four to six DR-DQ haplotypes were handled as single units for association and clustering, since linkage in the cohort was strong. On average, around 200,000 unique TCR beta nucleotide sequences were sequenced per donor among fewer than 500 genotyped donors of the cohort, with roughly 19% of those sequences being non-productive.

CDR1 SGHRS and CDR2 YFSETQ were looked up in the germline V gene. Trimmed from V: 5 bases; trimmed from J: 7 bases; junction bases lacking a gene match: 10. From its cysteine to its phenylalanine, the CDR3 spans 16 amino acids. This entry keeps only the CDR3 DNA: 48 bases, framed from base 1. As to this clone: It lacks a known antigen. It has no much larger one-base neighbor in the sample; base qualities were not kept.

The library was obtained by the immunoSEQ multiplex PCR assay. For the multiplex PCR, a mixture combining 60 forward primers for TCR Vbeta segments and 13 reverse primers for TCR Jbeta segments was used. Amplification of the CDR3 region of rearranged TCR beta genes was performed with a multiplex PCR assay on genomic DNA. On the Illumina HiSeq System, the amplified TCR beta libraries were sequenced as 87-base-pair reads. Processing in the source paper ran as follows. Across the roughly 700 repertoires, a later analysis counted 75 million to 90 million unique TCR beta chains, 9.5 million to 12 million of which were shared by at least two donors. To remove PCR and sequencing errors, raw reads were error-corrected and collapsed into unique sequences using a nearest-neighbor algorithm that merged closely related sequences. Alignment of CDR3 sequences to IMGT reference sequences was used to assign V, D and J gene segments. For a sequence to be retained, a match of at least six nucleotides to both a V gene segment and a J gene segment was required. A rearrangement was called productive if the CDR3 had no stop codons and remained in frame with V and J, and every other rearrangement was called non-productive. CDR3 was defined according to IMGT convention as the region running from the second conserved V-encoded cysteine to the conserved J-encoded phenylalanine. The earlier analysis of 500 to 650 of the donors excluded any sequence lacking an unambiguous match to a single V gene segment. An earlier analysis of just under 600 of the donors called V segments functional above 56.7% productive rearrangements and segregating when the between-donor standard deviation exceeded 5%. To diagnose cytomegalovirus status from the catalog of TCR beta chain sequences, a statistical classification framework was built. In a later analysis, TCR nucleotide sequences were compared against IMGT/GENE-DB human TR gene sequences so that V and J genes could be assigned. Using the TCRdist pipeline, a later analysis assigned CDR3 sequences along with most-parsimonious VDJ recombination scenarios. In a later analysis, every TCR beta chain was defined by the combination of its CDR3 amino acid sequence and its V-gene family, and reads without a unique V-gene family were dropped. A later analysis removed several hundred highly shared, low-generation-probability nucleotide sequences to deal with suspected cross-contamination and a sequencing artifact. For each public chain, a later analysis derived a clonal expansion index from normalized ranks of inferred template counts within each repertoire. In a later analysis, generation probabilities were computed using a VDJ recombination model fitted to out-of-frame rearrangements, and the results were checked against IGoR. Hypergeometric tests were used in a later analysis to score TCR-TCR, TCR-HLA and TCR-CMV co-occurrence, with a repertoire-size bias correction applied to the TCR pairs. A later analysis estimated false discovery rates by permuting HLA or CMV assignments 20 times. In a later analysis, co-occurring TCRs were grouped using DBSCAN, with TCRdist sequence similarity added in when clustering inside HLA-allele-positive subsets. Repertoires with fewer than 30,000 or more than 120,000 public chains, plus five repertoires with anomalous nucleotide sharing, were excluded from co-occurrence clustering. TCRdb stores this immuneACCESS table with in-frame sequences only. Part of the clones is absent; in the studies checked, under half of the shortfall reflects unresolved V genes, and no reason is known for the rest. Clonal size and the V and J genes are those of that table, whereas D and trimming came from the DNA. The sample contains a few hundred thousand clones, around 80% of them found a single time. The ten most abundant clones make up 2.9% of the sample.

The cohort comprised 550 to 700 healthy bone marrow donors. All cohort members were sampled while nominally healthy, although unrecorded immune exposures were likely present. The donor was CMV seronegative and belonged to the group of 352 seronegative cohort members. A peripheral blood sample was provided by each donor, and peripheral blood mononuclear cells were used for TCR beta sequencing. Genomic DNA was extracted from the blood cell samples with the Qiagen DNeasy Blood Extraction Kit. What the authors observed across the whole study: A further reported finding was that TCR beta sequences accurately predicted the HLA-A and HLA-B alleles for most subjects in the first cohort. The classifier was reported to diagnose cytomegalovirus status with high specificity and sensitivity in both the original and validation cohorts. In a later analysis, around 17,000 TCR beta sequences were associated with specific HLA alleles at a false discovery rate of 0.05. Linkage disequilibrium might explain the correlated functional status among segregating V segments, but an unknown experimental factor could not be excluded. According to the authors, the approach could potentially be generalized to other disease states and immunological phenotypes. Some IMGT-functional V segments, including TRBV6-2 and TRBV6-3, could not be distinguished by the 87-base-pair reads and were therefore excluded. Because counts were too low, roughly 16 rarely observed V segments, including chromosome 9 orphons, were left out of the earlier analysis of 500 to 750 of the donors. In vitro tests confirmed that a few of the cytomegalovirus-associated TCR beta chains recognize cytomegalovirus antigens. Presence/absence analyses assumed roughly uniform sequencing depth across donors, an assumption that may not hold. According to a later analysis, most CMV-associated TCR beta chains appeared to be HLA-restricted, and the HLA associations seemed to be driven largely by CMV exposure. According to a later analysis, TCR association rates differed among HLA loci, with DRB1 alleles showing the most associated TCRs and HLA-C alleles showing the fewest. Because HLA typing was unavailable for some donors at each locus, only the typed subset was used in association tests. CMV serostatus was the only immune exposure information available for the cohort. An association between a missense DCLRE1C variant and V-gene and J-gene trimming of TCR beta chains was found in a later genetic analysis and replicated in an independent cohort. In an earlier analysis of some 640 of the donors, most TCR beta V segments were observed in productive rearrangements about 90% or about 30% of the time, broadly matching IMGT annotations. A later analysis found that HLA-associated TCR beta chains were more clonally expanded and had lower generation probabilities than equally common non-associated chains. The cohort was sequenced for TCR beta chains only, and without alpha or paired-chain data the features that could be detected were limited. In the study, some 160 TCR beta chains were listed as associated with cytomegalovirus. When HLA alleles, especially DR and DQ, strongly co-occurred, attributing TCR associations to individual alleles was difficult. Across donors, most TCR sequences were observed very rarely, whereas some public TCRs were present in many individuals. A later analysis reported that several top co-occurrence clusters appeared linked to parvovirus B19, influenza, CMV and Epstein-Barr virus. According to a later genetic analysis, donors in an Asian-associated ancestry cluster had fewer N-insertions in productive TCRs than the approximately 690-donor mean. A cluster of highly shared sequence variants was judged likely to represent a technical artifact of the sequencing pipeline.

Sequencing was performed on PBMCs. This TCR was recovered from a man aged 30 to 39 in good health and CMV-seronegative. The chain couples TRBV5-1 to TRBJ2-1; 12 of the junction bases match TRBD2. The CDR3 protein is CASSSGLAGNPNEQFF. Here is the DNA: TGCGCCAGCAGTTCCGGACTAGCGGGGAACCCAAATGAGCAGTTCTTC.